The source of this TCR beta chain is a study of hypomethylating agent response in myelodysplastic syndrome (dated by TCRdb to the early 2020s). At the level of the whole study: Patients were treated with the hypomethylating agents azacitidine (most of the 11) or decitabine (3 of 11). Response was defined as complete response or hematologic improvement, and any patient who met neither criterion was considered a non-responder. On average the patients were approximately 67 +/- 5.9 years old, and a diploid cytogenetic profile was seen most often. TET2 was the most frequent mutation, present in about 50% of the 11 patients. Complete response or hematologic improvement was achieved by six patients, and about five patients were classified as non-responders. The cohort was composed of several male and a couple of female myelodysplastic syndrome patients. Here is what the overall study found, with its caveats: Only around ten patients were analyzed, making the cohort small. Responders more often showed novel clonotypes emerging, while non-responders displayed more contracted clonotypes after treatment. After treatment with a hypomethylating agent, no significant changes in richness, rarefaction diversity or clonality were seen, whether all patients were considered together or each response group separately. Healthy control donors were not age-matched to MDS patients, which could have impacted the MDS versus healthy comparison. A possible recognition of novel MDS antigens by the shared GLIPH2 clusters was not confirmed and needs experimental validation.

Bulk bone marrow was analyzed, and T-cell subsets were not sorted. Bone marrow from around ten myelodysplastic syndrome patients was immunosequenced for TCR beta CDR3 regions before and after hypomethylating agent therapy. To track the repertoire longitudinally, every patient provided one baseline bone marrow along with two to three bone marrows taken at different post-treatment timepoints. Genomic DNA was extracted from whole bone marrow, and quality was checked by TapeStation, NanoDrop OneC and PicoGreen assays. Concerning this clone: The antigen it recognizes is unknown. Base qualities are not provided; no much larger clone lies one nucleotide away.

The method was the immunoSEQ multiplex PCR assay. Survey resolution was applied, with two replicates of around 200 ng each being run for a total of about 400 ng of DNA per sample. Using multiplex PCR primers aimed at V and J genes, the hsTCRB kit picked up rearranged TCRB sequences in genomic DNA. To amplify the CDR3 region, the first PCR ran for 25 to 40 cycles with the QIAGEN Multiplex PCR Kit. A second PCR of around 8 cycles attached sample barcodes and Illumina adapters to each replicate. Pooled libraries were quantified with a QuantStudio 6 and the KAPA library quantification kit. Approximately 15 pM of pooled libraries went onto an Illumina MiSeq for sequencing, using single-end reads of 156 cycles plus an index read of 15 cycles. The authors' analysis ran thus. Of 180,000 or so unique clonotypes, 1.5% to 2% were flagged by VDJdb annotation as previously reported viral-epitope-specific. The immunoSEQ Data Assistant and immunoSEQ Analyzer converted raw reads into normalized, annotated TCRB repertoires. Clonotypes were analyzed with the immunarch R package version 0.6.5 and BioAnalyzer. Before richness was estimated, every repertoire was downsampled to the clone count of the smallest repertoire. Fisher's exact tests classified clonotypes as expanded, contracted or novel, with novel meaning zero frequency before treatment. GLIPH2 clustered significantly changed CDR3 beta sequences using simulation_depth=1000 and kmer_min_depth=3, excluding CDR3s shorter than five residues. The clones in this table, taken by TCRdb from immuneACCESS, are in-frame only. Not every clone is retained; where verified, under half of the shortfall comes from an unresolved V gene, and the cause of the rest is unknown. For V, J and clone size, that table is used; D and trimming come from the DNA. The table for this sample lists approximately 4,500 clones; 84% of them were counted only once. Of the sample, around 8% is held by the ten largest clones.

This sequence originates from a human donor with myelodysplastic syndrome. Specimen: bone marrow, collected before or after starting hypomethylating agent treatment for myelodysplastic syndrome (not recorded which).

The DNA sequence is as follows: TGTGCAAGTCGCTTGGGACAGCGAGTGCCTGCAACTAATGAAAAACTGTTTTTT. Its protein reads: CASRLGQRVPATNEKLFF. This sequence uses TRBV12-2 and TRBJ1-4; TRBD1 is the table's D call, not checked against the DNA. TRBV12-2 is deemed a pseudogene. The CDR3 holds 18 amino acids from the cysteine to the phenylalanine. Just the 54-base CDR3 DNA is kept, in frame starting at base 1.